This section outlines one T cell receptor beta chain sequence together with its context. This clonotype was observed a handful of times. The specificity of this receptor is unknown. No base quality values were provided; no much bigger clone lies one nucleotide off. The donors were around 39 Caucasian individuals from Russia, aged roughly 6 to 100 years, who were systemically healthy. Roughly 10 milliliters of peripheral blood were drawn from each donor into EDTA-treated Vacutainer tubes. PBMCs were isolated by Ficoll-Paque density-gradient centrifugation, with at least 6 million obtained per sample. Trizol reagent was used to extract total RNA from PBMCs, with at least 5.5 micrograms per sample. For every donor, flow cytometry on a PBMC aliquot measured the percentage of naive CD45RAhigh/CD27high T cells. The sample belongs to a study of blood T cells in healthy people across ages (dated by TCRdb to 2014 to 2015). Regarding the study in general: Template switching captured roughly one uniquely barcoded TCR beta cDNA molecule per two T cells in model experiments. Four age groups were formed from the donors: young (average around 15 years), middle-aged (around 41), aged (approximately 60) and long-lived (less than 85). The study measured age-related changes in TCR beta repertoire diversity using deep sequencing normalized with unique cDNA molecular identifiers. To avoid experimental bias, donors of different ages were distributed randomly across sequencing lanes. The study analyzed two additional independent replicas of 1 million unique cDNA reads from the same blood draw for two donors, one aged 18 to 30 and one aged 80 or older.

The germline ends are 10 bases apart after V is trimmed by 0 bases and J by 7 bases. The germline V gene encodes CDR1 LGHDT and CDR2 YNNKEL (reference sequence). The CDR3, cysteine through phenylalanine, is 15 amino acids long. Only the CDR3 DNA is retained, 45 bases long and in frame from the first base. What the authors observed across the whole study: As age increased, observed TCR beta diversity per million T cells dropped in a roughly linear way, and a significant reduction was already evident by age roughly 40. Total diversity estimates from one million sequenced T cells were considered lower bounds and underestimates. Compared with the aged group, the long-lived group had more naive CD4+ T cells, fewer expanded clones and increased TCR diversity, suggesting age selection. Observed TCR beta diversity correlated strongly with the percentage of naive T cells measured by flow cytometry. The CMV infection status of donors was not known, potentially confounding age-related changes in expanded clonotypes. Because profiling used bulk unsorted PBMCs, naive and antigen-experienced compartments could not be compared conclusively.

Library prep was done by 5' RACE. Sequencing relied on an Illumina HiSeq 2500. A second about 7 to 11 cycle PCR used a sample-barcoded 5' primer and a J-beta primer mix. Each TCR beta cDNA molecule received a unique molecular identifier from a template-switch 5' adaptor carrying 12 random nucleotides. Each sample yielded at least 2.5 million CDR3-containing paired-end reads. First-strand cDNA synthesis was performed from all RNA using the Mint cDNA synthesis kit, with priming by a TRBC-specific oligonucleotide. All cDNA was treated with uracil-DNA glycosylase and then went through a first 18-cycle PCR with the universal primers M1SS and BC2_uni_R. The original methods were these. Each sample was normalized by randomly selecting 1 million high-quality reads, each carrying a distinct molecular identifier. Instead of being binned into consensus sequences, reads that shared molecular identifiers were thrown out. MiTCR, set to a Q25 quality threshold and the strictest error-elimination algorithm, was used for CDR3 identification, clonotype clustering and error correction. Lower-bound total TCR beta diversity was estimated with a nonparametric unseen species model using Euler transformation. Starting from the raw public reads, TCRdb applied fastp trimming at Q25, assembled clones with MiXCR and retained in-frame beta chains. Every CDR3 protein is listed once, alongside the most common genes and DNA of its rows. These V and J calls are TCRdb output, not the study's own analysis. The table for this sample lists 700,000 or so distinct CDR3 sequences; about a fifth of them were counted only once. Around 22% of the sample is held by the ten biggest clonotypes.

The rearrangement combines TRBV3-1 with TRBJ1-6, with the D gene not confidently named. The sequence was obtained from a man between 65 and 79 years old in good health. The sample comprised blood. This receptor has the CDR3 CASSQDLYRNSPLHF. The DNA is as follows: TGTGCCAGCAGCCAAGATTTATATCGGAATTCACCCCTCCACTTT.